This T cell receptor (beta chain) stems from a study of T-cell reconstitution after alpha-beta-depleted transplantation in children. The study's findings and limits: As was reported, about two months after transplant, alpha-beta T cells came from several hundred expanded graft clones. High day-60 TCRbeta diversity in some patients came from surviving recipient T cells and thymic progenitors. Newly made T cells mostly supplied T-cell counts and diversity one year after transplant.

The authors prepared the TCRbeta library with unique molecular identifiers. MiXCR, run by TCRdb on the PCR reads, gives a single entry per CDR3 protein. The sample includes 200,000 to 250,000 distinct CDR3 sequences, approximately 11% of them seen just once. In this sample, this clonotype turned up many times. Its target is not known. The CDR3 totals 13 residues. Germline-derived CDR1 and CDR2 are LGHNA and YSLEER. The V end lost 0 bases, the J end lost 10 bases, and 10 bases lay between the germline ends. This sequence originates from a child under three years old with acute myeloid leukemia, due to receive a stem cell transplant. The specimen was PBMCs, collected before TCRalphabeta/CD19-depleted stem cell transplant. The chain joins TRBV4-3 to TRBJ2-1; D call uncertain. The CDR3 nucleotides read TGCGCCAGCAGCCAAGATTTTCGGCTAGAGCAGTTCTTC. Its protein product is CASSQDFRLEQFF.